Listed here are 5 T cell receptor beta chains from one sample, sequenced in a study of OX40 agonist ivuxolimab in advanced cancers. Here immunoSEQ multiplex PCR was the method, and the copy in TCRdb shows in-frame clones only, minus some. The sample consists of 70,000 to 100,000 clones, under 90% of them appearing once. Sequencing was performed on CD4+ or CD8+ T cells sorted from blood, taken in a trial of the OX40 agonist ivuxolimab. The receptors come from an adult with an advanced solid tumor such as melanoma, head and neck, liver or kidney cancer.

The chain joins TRBV12-5 to TRBJ2-3; D gene ambiguous. Germline loops: CDR1 LGHNT, CDR2 FRNRAP. V shed 7 bases and J shed 3 bases, with 8 bases lying between them. The CDR3 is 12 residues long. CDR3 coding DNA: TGTGCTAGTGTTCGGGCTACAGATACGCAGTATTTT. Translation: CASVRATDTQYF. The whole variable domain, filled in from reference TRBV12-5 and TRBJ2-3, reads DARVTQTPRHKVTEMGQEVTMRCQPILGHNTVFWYRQTMMQGLELLAYFRNRAPLDDSGMPKDRFSAEMPDATLATLKIQPSEPRDSAVYFCASVRATDTQYFGPGTRLTVL.

The chain uses TRBV9 and TRBJ2-3; a possible D gene is TRBD1 (6 bases). CDR3 length equals 14 residues. The ends were cut back, 2 bases at V and 4 bases at J, with 11 bases in the middle. Germline assignment: CDR1 SGDLS and CDR2 YYNGEE. CDR3 protein: CASSVQGSPDTQYF. The CDR3 nucleotides read TGTGCCAGCAGCGTCCAGGGGAGTCCAGATACGCAGTATTTT.

The chain couples TRBV6-1 to TRBJ1-1; TRBD1 is a possible D gene (5 bases). CDR1 and CDR2 (germline): MNHNS, SASEGT. The CDR3 is made up of 14 amino acids. V lost 8 bases and J lost 4, with 17 bases in between. The CDR3 nucleotides are TGTGCCAGCGTTCAGTCAGGGACGGTCACTGAAGCTTTCTTT. It yields the protein CASVQSGTVTEAFF.

This clone was counted between two and nine times. V gene TRBV19 combines with J gene TRBJ1-5; a weak D match, TRBD1 (5 bases). V was shortened by 5 bases and J by 8 bases, with 10 bases between the two germline ends. The CDR3 extends over 12 amino acids. CDR1 and CDR2 (germline): LNHDA, SQIVND (reference sequence). The CDR3: CASSRGIEPQHF. Here the CDR3 DNA reads TGTGCCAGTAGTCGGGGGATTGAGCCCCAGCATTTT. The whole variable domain, remainder taken from reference TRBV19 and TRBJ1-5, is DGGITQSPKYLFRKEGQNVTLSCEQNLNHDAMYWYRQDPGQGLRLIYYSQIVNDFQKGDIAEGYSVSREKKESFPLTVTSAQKNPTAFYLCASSRGIEPQHFGDGTRLSIL.

The J gene is TRBJ1-5, the V gene TRBV28, with a tentative D call TRBD1 (6 bases). Germline-derived CDR1 and CDR2 are MDHEN and SYDVKM. Between the trimmed V and J ends, which lost 6 bases and 2 bases, there was a span of 14 bases. The CDR3 runs 15 residues. The CDR3 loop reads CASSRTEHGNQPQHF. The DNA for the CDR3 is TGTGCCAGCAGCCGGACAGAACATGGCAATCAGCCCCAGCATTTT.